The source of this T cell receptor (beta chain) is a study of T cell responses to AZD1222 COVID-19 vaccine. General study results and limits: Unmutated variant regions reportedly attract nearly half of all spike-specific TCRs. Clonal diversity was possibly underestimated; the donors were predominantly white British and more often female. Baseline seropositivity occurred in only 5 to 7 AZD1222 recipients.

The V gene's germline CDR1 is SGHTA and CDR2 FQGTGA. CDR3 length equals 15 residues. V was cut by 2 bases and J by 5 bases, with 10 bases left in between. On this clone itself: Its antigen is still unknown.

Some clones are missing from TCRdb's copy, which holds only in-frame ones; the method was immunoSEQ multiplex PCR. The sample has some 90,000 clones, under 95% seen once; the top ten hold around 5%. The input for sequencing was peripheral blood, taken on day 0 of MenACWY control vaccination. J is TRBJ1-6 and V is TRBV7-3; the D gene is possibly TRBD1 (6 bases). The receptor's source is an adult in good health. In DNA, the CDR3 is TGTGCCAGCAGCTTACAGGGGTCGGATAATTCACCCCTCCACTTT. It codes for CASSLQGSDNSPLHF.